The 13 T cell receptor beta chains below come from one sample, sequenced in a study of T-cell memory formation after mild COVID-19. TCRdb passed the 5' RACE reads through MiXCR, listing each CDR3 protein once. The table has hundreds of thousands of distinct CDR3 sequences, more than 15% seen once. Material for sequencing was PBMCs or a T cell subset sorted from them (not recorded which). The receptors shown here come from an adult woman who had mild COVID-19 (a few samples of this study predate the infection). Cell type and time point are not known.

This chain links TRBV29-1 with TRBJ2-5; D unclear. The CDR3 extends over 12 amino acids. V shed 0 bases and J shed 7 bases, with 9 bases lying between them. Germline-derived CDR1 and CDR2 are SQVTM and ANQGSEA. The CDR3 bases are TGCAGCGTTGAAGATCACCAGGTGACCCAGTACTTC. Translated, it gives CSVEDHQVTQYF.

The chain has TRBV11-3 and TRBJ2-3; TRBD2 aligns across 12 bases. V shed 5 bases and J 3 bases; nucleotides not matched to a gene: 6. The CDR3 covers 16 residues. From germline, CDR1 is SGHNT and CDR2 YENEEA. The chain's CDR3 is CASSAWTSGKTDTQYF. The CDR3 nucleotides read TGTGCCAGCAGCGCATGGACTAGCGGGAAAACAGATACGCAGTATTTT.

This rearrangement joins TRBV15 to TRBJ2-7; D not resolved. Germline V gene sequence: CDR1 LNHNV, CDR2 YYDKDF (reference sequence). This CDR3 region has 15 residues. The V end was cut by 1 base, the J end by 6 bases, with 16 bases between. CDR3 residues: CATSRGLEYVVEQYF. The CDR3 DNA reads as TGTGCCACCAGCAGAGGATTGGAGTACGTGGTCGAGCAGTACTTC.

This clonotype was counted ten times or more. The J gene is TRBJ2-7, the V gene TRBV24-1; 11 bases are a match to TRBD2. Germline CDR1 KGHDR, CDR2 SFDVKD. J gave up 3 bases and V 1 base, and 1 base lay outside the gene matches. The CDR3 extends over 15 amino acids. CDR3: CATSDFTSGGYEQYF. CDR3 DNA: TGTGCCACCAGTGATTTCACTAGCGGGGGCTACGAGCAGTACTTC.

This rearrangement joins TRBV5-1 to TRBJ1-4; 7 nucleotides align to TRBD1. Per germline, CDR1 SGHRS and CDR2 YFSETQ. The V gene end was trimmed by 4 bases and the J gene end by 7 bases; junction bases not matched to a gene: 4. The CDR3 runs 13 residues. CDR3 sequence reads: CASSPGTVEKLFF. CDR3 DNA: TGCGCCAGCAGCCCCGGGACAGTTGAAAAACTGTTTTTT.

This clonotype was seen more than once but under ten times. The V and J genes are TRBV6-1 and TRBJ2-3, with 9 bases identical to TRBD2. This CDR3 region has 15 residues. Unmatched junction bases numbered 6, after V lost 3 bases and J lost 5 bases. The germline gives CDR1 MNHNS, CDR2 SASEGT. Here the CDR3 DNA reads TGTGCCAGCAGTGACTGGCGCGGGGGGGGAGATACGCAGTATTTT. It is translated as CASSDWRGGGDTQYF.

This clonotype was detected only a few times. This chain joins TRBV9 and TRBJ2-5, with D tentatively TRBD2 (6 bases). Looked up from germline, CDR1 is SGDLS and CDR2 is YYNGEE. The V end lost 6 bases, the J end lost 2 bases, and 14 bases lay between the germline ends. The length of the CDR3 is 14 residues. CDR3 amino acids: CASNRRDWQETQYF. The CDR3 DNA is TGTGCCAGCAATAGACGGGACTGGCAAGAGACCCAGTACTTC.

The V gene is TRBV9, the J gene TRBJ2-1, with D hard to call. The CDR3 contains 14 residues. Germline V gene lookup returns CDR1 SGDLS and CDR2 YYNGEE. Trimming removed 4 bases at V and 6 bases at J, with 14 bases between. CDR3 amino acids: CASSPPKGFNEQFF. Written as DNA, the CDR3 is TGTGCCAGCAGCCCCCCCAAGGGTTTCAATGAGCAGTTCTTC.

This clonotype was detected only a few times. This chain joins TRBV12-3 or TRBV12-4 and TRBJ2-7; the match to TRBD2 covers 14 bases. The V and J ends lost 6 bases and 4 bases, in that order; junction bases with no gene match: 8. The CDR3 has 16 residues. CDR3 loop: CASSLGLAGGGYEQYF. DNA for the CDR3: TGTGCCAGCAGCCTCGGACTAGCGGGAGGAGGGTACGAGCAGTACTTC.

This clonotype has a count of ten or more. This chain connects TRBV4-1 to TRBJ2-5; 13 bases fit TRBD2. V was clipped by 5 bases and J by 3 bases; unmatched bases: 12. The germline CDR1 and CDR2 sequences are MGHRA and YSYEKL. The CDR3 length is 18 residues. CDR3 nucleotides: TGCGCCAGCAGCTCCCGGACTAGCGGGGGAGGCTTTAAAGAGACCCAGTACTTC. Translated: CASSSRTSGGGFKETQYF.

There are a few counts of this clonotype. V usage is TRBV4-3 and J usage is TRBJ2-1, with 7 bases lining up with TRBD1. The CDR3 runs to 14 residues. With 3 bases clipped from V and 10 bases from J, the junction kept 9 bases outside the gene matches. The germline gives CDR1 LGHNA, CDR2 YSLEER. The CDR3 DNA reads as TGCGCCAGCAGCCAGCTCAGAGGGGGCAGGGAGCAGTTCTTC. Its protein is CASSQLRGGREQFF.

This chain joins TRBV5-1 and TRBJ2-3, with a weak D call TRBD2 (6 bases). CDR1 is SGHRS and CDR2 is YFSETQ in the germline V gene. This CDR3 spans 16 amino acids. The V end was cut by 2 bases, the J end by 6 bases, with 19 bases between. CDR3 sequence: CASSFSPGDPLDTQYF. CDR3 DNA sequence: TGCGCCAGCAGCTTCAGCCCGGGGGACCCGCTTGATACGCAGTATTTT.

Ten or more counts support this clonotype. J is TRBJ1-1 and V is TRBV3-1; TRBD1 might be the D (6 bases). The ends were cut back, 1 base at V and 1 base at J, with 7 bases in the middle. The CDR3 loop spans 14 amino acids. The germline V gene encodes CDR1 LGHDT and CDR2 YNNKEL (reference sequence). CDR3 DNA sequence: TGTGCCAGCAGCCAAGCAGGGGCGAACACTGAAGCTTTCTTT. This translates into CASSQAGANTEAFF.